The rows below give T cell receptor beta chains drawn from one sample of a study of low-dose radiotherapy and immunotherapy resistance in tumors. TCRdb re-derived calls from the reads in MiXCR, one entry per CDR3 protein. The repertoire holds fewer than 60,000 distinct CDR3 sequences, with 10% to 15% as singletons. This specimen consisted of PBMCs, obtained before treatment. All receptors come from a female donor with ovarian cancer. Both conserved end residues are part of each CDR3. The order of the fields is V gene, clone size, CDR3 protein. Clone size is given for some rows only: seen once, a few or many times, or a class if the clone is expanded.

>TRBV19|many
CASSATGTGAYGYTF
>TRBV29-1|many
CSAQQGLGDTGELFF
>TRBV28|few
CASSSAGYTF
>TRBV15|many
CATSRTQGGTEAFF
>TRBV11-2|many
CASSNWGLATGNEQFF
>TRBV29-1|few
CSASNRGSENTIYF
>TRBV29-1|many
CSVEDLGLAGGKDTQYF
>TRBV3-1|NA
CASSQDRSFNEQFF
>TRBV18|many
CASSPPSLDEQYF
>TRBV5-1|many
CASSLAGLAGSWEQYF
>TRBV3-1|many
CASSPGKAYGYTF
>TRBV3-1|many
CASSQGQGRNSPLHF
>TRBV7-6|many
CASRTTSGNTGELFF
>TRBV28|medium-sized
CASSLAGTDTQYF
>TRBV3-1|many
CASSQVLSGHQSYNEQFF
>TRBV28|many
CCSVTSGGVYGYTF
>TRBV19|few
CASSTDRAGQPQHF
>TRBV2|many
CASSEGGGVSGSEQYF
>TRBV12-3/TRBV12-4|many
CASSLSGTESSGYTF
>TRBV9|few
CASSVDPDQPQHF
>TRBV2|NA
CASRVARLVASDEQYF
>TRBV6-2/TRBV6-3|many
CASSEWGRGILETQYF
>TRBV5-1|many
CASSFNPGYNEQFF
>TRBV5-6|medium-sized
CASSLTGDQETQYF
>TRBV10-2|many
CASSGQRETQYF
>TRBV28|many
CASTSLAGGNQPQHF
>TRBV6-2/TRBV6-3|many
CASRPTGTQVGYTF
>TRBV5-5|NA
CASSLGQGEQYF
>TRBV30|many
CAWVGQGTDTQYF
>TRBV27|NA
CASSCMGTGEFGYTF
>TRBV24-1|many
CATSEGGNNQPQHF
>TRBV20-1|many
CSASRGATEAFF